The 18 T cell receptor beta chains in this list originate from one sample, sequenced in a study of Ad26.COV2.S vaccination and SARS-CoV-2 variants. Treatment specified: some 20 received Ad26.COV2.S at low or high dose, single or two shots; 5 received placebo; per-sample allocation not given. Day 63 after the first vaccine or placebo injection was the time point for sampling. Clones were sequenced by immunoSEQ multiplex PCR, and TCRdb holds only the in-frame ones, with some missing. In the table there are hundreds of thousands of clones, 83% of which are singletons. The material was peripheral blood, obtained in a trial of Ad26.COV2.S vaccine versus placebo. The receptors derive from a person aged 18-60 years who received the Ad26.COV2.S COVID-19 vaccine or a placebo.

The chain combines TRBV18 with TRBJ1-2; TRBD1 aligns across 11 bases. Looked up from germline, CDR1 is KGHSH and CDR2 is LQKENI. V lost 3 bases and J lost 0; bases outside the gene matches: 6. The CDR3 is made up of 17 amino acids. The CDR3 loop reads CASSPRTGGNSNYGYTF. The CDR3, as DNA: TGTGCCAGCTCACCGAGGACAGGGGGCAATTCTAACTATGGCTACACCTTC. Together with reference TRBV18 and TRBJ1-2, the CDR3 gives the full variable domain: NAGVMQNPRHLVRRRGQEARLRCSPMKGHSHVYWYRQLPEEGLKFMVYLQKENIIDESGMPKERFSAEFPKEGPSILRIQQVVRGDSAAYFCASSPRTGGNSNYGYTFGSGTRLTVV.

The J gene is TRBJ1-2, the V gene TRBV11-2; the match to TRBD1 covers 8 bases. This CDR3 spans 15 amino acids. V dropped 2 bases and J dropped 4; count of bases not matched to a gene: 6. The germline V gene has CDR1 SGHAT and CDR2 FQNNGV. In DNA form, the CDR3 reads TGTGCCAGCAGCTTAATTGACAGGGGCGGCTATGGCTACACCTTC. This encodes CASSLIDRGGYGYTF.

The V call is TRBV7-9, the J call TRBJ2-1; D is unclear. The ends were cut back, 8 bases at V and 7 bases at J, with 12 bases in the middle. This CDR3 comprises 12 residues. Germline CDR1 reads SEHNR; CDR2 reads FQNEAQ (reference sequence). The DNA for the CDR3 is TGTGCCAGCCTCGGGCCCACAAATGAGCAGTTCTTC. Encoded protein: CASLGPTNEQFF.

The chain has TRBV4-1 and TRBJ1-2; D gene unclear. The CDR3 has 14 amino acids. Trimming took off 0 bases at V and 7 bases at J, with 12 bases between the two ends. CDR1 is MGHRA, CDR2 YSYEKL, per germline. In nucleotides, the CDR3 is TGCGCCAGCAGCCAAGATAGCACCAATGGTGGCTACACCTTC. It encodes CASSQDSTNGGYTF.

Only a few counts were recorded for this clone. The rearrangement joins TRBV21-1 to TRBJ1-5. TRBV21-1 is recorded as a pseudogene. The CDR3 contains 17 residues. CDR3 coding DNA: TGTGCCAGCAGCCTACACGGCTTGGTGGGTCCCAATCAGCCCCAGCATTTT. Protein product: CASSLHGLVGPNQPQHF.

This clone was seen only a few times. V and J are TRBV4-2 and TRBJ1-5; D is possibly TRBD1 (6 bases). From germline, CDR1 is LGHNA and CDR2 YNFKEQ. Trimming pared 1 base from V and 2 bases from J, leaving 6 bases between. The CDR3 consists of 14 residues. The CDR3 bases are TGTGCCAGCAGCCAAGGACAGGGCAATCAGCCCCAGCATTTT. It encodes CASSQGQGNQPQHF.

V and J are TRBV9 and TRBJ2-3; 10 positions match TRBD2. Germline loops: CDR1 SGDLS, CDR2 YYNGEE. This CDR3 is built from 15 residues. Trimming cost V 2 bases and J 7 bases; bases outside gene matches: 7. CDR3 bases: TGTGCCAGCAGCGTGGGACTAGCGAGTGGAAATACGCAGTATTTT. It yields the protein CASSVGLASGNTQYF.

Here the CDR3 reads CASSQGQGLGNTIYF. In DNA form, the CDR3 reads TGCGCCAGCAGCCAGGGACAGGGACTTGGAAACACCATATATTTT. The chain is built from TRBV4-1 and TRBJ1-3, with 9 nucleotides matching TRBD1. The CDR3 length is 15 residues. Germline V lookup: CDR1 MGHRA, CDR2 YSYEKL. The V and J ends lost 3 bases and 3 bases, in that order; junction bases with no gene match: 3.

This clone was picked up one time. The chain links TRBV28 to TRBJ1-2; D is perhaps TRBD1 (6 bases). The CDR3 totals 17 residues. Trimming shortened V by 6 bases and J by 4 bases, and 24 bases separated the two germline ends. Looked up from germline, CDR1 is MDHEN and CDR2 is SYDVKM. CDR3 bases: TGTGCCAGCAGGACGAGGCAGGGGCTACCCTCGTCCTATGGCTACACCTTC. It is translated as CASRTRQGLPSSYGYTF.

About this clone: Other nucleotide sequences in the sample specify the same CDR3. This chain uses TRBV5-4 with TRBJ2-1; the D gene is possibly TRBD2 (6 bases). The CDR3 is 13 residues long. With 3 bases removed from V and 5 bases from J, the gap between germline ends came to 9 bases. The germline V gene has CDR1 SGHNT and CDR2 YYREEE (reference sequence). CDR3: CASSSGLNNEQFF. In nucleotides, the CDR3 is TGTGCCAGCAGCTCCGGACTAAACAATGAGCAGTTCTTC.

This chain links TRBV10-2 with TRBJ2-1; D might be TRBD2 (6 bases). Germline V CDR1 and CDR2: WSHSY, SAAADI. There are 16 residues in the CDR3. V was cut by 3 bases and J by 0 bases, with 12 bases left in between. Here the CDR3 DNA reads TGCGCCAGCAGTGACCCGGACGGGAGCTCCTACAATGAGCAGTTCTTC. Encoded protein: CASSDPDGSSYNEQFF.

The chain joins TRBV9 to TRBJ2-3; TRBD2 is a possible D gene (5 bases). V shed 2 bases and J shed 2 bases, with 6 bases lying between them. Germline V gene lookup returns CDR1 SGDLS and CDR2 YYNGEE. This CDR3 spans 13 amino acids. The CDR3 DNA follows: TGTGCCAGCAGCGTGACTACCACAGATACGCAGTATTTT. Amino acid sequence: CASSVTTTDTQYF.

The chain employs TRBV11-1 and TRBJ2-5, with D possibly being TRBD1 or TRBD2 (5 bases each). This CDR3 is 14 amino acids long. CDR1 and CDR2 from the germline V gene are SGHAT and FQDESV (reference sequence). Deletions cut 5 bases from V and 7 bases from J, with 17 bases between. CDR3 DNA: TGTGCCAGCAGCGTCGGACTCAATCAGGGGACCCAGTACTTC. It specifies CASSVGLNQGTQYF. Together with reference TRBV11-1 and TRBJ2-5, the CDR3 gives the full variable domain: EAEVAQSPRYKITEKSQAVAFWCDPISGHATLYWYRQILGQGPELLVQFQDESVVDDSQLPKDRFSAERLKGVDSTLKIQPAELGDSAMYLCASSVGLNQGTQYFGPGTRLLVL.

The chain recombines TRBV27 with TRBJ1-6; D might be TRBD1 (6 bases). V dropped 5 bases and J dropped 10 bases, with 27 bases sitting between them. CDR3 size: 18 residues. Germline CDR1 and CDR2: MNHEY and SMNVEV (reference sequence). This CDR3 is CASSLFPFRGRGVSPLHF. CDR3 bases: TGTGCCAGCAGTCTTTTCCCCTTTAGGGGGAGAGGGGTATCACCCCTCCACTTT.

This clone was seen a handful of times. The chain couples TRBV19 to TRBJ1-5, with D perhaps matching TRBD1 (5 bases). CDR1 and CDR2 from the germline V gene are LNHDA and SQIVND (reference sequence). V dropped 4 bases and J dropped 4 bases, with 8 bases sitting between them. The CDR3 totals 13 residues. CDR3 bases: TGTGCCAGTAGTAAGACAGCGAATCAGCCCCAGCATTTT. It is translated as CASSKTANQPQHF.

This CDR3 reads CASSFLGGRASYEQYF. DNA of the CDR3: TGTGCCAGCAGCTTTTTAGGCGGGAGGGCCTCCTACGAGCAGTACTTC. The chain has TRBV7-9 and TRBJ2-7, with TRBD2 matching 9 bases. This CDR3 has 16 residues. Germline CDR1 is SEHNR and CDR2 is FQNEAQ (reference sequence). The V and J ends lost 3 bases and 0 bases, in that order; junction bases with no gene match: 6.

In DNA form, the CDR3 reads TGTGCCAGCAGCTTGGGGTCATTCACTGAAGCTTTCTTT. Its translation is CASSLGSFTEAFF. The chain combines TRBV7-9 with TRBJ1-1; D not certain. Germline CDR1 SEHNR, CDR2 FQNEAQ (reference sequence). Between the trimmed V and J ends, which lost 3 bases and 4 bases, there was a span of 9 bases. The CDR3 has 13 residues.

The chain links TRBV7-9 to TRBJ2-2, with 8 nucleotides matching TRBD1. Germline V gene lookup returns CDR1 SEHNR and CDR2 FQNEAQ (reference sequence). J lost 4 bases, V lost 3 bases, and 4 bases had no gene match. CDR3 length: 15 residues. The DNA for the CDR3 is TGTGCCAGCAGCTTGACAGGGGCGAGCACCGGGGAGCTGTTTTTT. It codes for CASSLTGASTGELFF.